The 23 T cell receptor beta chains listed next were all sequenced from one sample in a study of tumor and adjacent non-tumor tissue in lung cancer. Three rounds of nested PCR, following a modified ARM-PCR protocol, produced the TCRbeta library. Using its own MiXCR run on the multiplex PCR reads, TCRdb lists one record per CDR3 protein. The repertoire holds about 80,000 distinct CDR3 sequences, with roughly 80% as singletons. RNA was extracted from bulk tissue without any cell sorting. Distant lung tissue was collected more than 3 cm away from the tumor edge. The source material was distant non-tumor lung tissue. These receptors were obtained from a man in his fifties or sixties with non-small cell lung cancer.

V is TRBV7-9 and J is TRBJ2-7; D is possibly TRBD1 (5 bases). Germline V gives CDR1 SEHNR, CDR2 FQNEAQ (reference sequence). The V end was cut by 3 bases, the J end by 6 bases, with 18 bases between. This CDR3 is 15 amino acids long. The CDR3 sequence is CASSFLVWGPSEQYF. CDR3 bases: TGTGCCAGCAGCTTCCTAGTGTGGGGCCCTTCCGAGCAGTACTTC. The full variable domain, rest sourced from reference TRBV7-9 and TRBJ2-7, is DTGVSQNPRHKITKRGQNVTFRCDPISEHNRLYWYRQTLGQGPEFLTYFQNEAQLEKSRLLSDRFSAERPKGSFSTLEIQRTEQGDSAMYLCASSFLVWGPSEQYFGPGTRLTVT.

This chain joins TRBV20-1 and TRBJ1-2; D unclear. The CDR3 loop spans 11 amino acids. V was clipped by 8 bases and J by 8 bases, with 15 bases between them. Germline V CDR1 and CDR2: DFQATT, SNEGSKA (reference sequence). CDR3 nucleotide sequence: TGCAGTTTGACCGGGTCAGCAGGCTACACCTTC. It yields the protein CSLTGSAGYTF.

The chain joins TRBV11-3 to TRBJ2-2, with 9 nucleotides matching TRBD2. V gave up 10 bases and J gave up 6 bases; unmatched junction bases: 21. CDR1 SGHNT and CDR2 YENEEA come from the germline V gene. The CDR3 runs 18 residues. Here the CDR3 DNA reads TGTGCCATCGGCTCCTGGGGAGCGGGAGGATACAGAGCCGGGGAGCTGTTTTTT. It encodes CAIGSWGAGGYRAGELFF. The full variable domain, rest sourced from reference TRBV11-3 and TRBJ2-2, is EAGVVQSPRYKIIEKKQPVAFWCNPISGHNTLYWYLQNLGQGPELLIRYENEEAVDDSQLPKDRFSAERLKGVDSTLKIQPAELGDSAVYLCAIGSWGAGGYRAGELFFGEGSRLTVL.

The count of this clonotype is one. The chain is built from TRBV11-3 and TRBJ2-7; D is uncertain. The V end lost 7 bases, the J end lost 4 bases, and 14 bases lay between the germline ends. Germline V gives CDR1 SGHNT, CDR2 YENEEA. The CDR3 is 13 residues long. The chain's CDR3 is CASNYGQTYEQYF. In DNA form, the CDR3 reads TGTGCCAGCAACTACGGGCAGACTTACGAGCAGTACTTC.

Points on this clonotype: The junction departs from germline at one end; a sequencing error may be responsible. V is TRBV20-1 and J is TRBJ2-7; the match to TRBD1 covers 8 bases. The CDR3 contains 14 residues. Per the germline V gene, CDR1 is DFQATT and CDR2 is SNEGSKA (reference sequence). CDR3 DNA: TGCAGTGCTAGCTCCGGGACAGGAGGTCACAAGCAGTACTTT. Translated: CSASSGTGGHKQYF.

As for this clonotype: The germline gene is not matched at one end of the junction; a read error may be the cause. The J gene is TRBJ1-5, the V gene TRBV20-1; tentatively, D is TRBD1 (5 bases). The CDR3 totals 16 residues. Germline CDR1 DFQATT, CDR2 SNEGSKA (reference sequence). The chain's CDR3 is CSVLPTGRAGNQPQHF. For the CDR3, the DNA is TGCAGTGTCCTCCCGACGGGGCGCGCGGGCAATCAGCCCCAGCATTTC.

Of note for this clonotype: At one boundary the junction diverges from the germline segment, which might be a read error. The CDR3 region has the DNA TGCAATGCTAGAGTGAAGAAAGGGACGAACAATCAGCCCCAGCATTTT. The encoded protein is CNARVKKGTNNQPQHF. V gene TRBV20-1 combines with J gene TRBJ1-5; D perhaps matches TRBD1 (5 bases). CDR1 and CDR2 from the germline V gene are DFQATT and SNEGSKA (reference sequence). The CDR3 contains 16 residues.

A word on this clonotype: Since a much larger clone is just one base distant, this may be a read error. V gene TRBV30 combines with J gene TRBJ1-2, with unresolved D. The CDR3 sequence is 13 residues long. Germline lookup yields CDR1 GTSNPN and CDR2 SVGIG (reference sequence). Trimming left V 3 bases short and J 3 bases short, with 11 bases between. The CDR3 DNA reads TGTGCCTGGAGCCCCGTGACGGACTATGGCTACACCTTC. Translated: CAWSPVTDYGYTF.

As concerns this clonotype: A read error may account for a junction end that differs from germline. This CDR3 reads CGSSPISGARVLTF. CDR3 sequence (DNA): TGTGGCAGCAGTCCTATCTCTGGGGCCAGAGTCCTGACCTTC. This chain joins TRBV11-2 and TRBJ2-6, with D maybe TRBD1 (5 bases). CDR1 is SGHAT and CDR2 is FQNNGV in the germline V gene. The CDR3 has 14 residues.

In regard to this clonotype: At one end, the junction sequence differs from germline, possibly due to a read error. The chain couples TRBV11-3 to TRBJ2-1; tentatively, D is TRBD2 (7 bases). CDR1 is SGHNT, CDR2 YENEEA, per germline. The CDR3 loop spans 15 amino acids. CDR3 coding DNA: TGTGCCAGCGGCCCCGAGGGGGGGCGAAGCAATGAGCATTTCTTC. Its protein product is CASGPEGGRSNEHFF.

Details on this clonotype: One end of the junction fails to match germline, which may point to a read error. The DNA of the CDR3 is TGTGCCAGCAGCTTAGCGACCTCGGAGACTCAGTACTTC. Its translation is CASSLATSETQYF. The chain links TRBV11-1 to TRBJ2-5; D is undetermined. The V gene's germline CDR1 is SGHAT and CDR2 FQDESV (reference sequence). The CDR3 totals 13 residues. Based on the CDR3 plus reference TRBV11-1 and TRBJ2-5, the full variable domain is EAEVAQSPRYKITEKSQAVAFWCDPISGHATLYWYRQILGQGPELLVQFQDESVVDDSQLPKDRFSAERLKGVDSTLKIQPAELGDSAMYLCASSLATSETQYFGPGTRLLVL.

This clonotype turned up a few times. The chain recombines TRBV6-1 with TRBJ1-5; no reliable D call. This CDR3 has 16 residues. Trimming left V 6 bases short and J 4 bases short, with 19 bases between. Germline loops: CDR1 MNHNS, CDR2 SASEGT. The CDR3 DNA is TGTGCCAGCAGACCCGGCGGGGTGTATAGAAATCAGCCCCAGCATTTT. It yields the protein CASRPGGVYRNQPQHF.

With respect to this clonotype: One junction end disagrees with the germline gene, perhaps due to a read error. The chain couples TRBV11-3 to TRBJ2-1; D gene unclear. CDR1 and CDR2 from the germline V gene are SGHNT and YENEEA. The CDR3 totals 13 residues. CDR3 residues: CASSLGRYNELFF. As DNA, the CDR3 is TGTGCCAGCAGCTTAGGACGCTACAATGAGCTGTTCTTC.

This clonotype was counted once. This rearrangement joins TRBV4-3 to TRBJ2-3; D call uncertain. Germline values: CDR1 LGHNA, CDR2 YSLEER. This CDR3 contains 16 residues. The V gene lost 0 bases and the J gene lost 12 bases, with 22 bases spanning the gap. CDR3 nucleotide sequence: TGCGCCAGCAGCCAAGATGGAGCTGGCACCACAGTTACTCAGTATTTT. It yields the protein CASSQDGAGTTVTQYF.

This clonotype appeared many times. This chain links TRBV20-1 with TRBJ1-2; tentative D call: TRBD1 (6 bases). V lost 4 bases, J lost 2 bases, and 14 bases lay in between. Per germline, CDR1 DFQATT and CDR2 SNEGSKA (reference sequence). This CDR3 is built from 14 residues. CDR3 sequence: CSAKDRKLNYGYTF. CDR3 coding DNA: TGCAGTGCTAAGGACAGAAAATTAAACTATGGCTACACCTTC.

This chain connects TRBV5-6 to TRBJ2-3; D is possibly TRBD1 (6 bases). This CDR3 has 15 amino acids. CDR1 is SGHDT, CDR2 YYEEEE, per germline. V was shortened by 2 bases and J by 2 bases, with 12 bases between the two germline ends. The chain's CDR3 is CASSLWSGATDTQYF. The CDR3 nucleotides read TGTGCCAGCAGCTTATGGTCAGGGGCCACAGATACGCAGTATTTT. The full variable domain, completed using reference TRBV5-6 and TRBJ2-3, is DAGVTQSPTHLIKTRGQQVTLRCSPKSGHDTVSWYQQALGQGPQFIFQYYEEEERQRGNFPDRFSGHQFPNYSSELNVNALLLGDSALYLCASSLWSGATDTQYFGPGTRLTVL.

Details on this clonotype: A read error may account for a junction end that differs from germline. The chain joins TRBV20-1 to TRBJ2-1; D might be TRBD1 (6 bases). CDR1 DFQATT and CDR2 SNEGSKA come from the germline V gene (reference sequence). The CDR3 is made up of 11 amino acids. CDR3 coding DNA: TGCAGTGCAACAGGGTTCAATGAGCTGTTCTTC. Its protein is CSATGFNELFF.

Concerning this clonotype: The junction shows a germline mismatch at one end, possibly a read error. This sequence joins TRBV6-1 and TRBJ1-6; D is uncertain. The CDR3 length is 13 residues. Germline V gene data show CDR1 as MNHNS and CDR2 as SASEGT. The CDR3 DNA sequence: TGTTCCAGCAGTGGACTTCAAGGTTCACCCATCCACTTT. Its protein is CSSSGLQGSPIHF.

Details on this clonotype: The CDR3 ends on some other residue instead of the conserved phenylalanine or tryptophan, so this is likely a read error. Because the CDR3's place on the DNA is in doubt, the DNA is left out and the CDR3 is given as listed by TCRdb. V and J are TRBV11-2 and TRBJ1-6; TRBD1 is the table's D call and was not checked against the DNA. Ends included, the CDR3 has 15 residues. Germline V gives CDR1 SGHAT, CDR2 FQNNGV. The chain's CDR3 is CANSLGGDNNSPRHI.

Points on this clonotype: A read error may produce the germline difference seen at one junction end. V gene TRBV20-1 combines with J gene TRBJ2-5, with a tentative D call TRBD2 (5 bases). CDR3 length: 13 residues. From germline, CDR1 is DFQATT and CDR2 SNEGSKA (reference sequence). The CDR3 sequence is CSVRTGEGETQYF. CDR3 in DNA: TGCAGTGTTAGAACCGGAGAGGGAGAGACCCAGTACTTC.

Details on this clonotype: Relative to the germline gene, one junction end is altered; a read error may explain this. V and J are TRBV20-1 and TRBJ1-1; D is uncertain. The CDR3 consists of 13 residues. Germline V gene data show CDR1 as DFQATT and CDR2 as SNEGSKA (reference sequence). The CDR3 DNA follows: TGCACTGCTAAATCACGTCAGAGGACTGAATCTTTCTTT. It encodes CTAKSRQRTESFF.

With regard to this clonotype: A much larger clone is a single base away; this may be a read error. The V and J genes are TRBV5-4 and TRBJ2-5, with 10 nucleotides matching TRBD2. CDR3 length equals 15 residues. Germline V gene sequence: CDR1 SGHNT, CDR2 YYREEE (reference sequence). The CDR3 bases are TGTGCCAGCAGCACCCAGCGGGAGGGCCCTCAGACCCTGTACTTC. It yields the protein CASSTQREGPQTLYF.

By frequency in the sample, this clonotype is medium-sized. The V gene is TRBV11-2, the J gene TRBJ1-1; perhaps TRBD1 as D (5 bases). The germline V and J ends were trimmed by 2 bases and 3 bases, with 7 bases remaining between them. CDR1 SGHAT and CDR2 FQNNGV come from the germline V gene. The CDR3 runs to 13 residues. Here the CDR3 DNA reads TGTGCCAGCAGCTTAAGAGGGGACACTGAAGCTTTCTTT. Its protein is CASSLRGDTEAFF.